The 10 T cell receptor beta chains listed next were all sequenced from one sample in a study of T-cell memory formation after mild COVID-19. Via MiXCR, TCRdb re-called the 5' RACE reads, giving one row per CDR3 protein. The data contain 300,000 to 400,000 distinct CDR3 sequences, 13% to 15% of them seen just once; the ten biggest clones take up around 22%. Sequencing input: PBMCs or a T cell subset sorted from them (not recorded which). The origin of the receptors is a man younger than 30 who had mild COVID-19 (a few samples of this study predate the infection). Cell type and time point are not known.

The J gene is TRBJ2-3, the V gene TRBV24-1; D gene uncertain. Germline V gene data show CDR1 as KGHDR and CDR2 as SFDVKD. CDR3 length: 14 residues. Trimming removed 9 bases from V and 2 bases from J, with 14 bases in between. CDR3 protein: CATRGPVSTDTQYF. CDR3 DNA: TGTGCCACCCGTGGGCCAGTCTCCACAGATACGCAGTATTTT.

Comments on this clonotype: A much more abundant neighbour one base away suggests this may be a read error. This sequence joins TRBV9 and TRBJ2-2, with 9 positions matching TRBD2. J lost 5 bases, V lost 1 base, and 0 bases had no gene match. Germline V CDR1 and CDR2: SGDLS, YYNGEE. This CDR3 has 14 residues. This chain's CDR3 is CASSVLAGTGELFF. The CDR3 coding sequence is TGTGCCAGCAGCGTACTAGCGGGGACCGGGGAGCTGTTTTTT.

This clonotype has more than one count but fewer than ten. The DNA for the CDR3 is TGTGCCAGCAGCCCTCTCGGGGGGCAGAGTTATTACGAGCAGTACTTC. This encodes CASSPLGGQSYYEQYF. The chain couples TRBV7-8 to TRBJ2-7; TRBD2 is a possible D gene (7 bases). With 5 bases removed from V and 4 bases from J, the gap between germline ends came to 21 bases. This CDR3 contains 16 residues. Germline CDR1 reads SGHVS; CDR2 reads FQNEAQ.

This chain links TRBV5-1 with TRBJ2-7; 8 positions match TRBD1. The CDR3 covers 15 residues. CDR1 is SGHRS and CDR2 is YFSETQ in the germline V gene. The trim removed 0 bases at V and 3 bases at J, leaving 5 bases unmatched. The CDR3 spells CASSLEGTGVYEQYV. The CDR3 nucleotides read TGCGCCAGCAGCTTGGAGGGGACAGGAGTCTACGAGCAGTACGTC.

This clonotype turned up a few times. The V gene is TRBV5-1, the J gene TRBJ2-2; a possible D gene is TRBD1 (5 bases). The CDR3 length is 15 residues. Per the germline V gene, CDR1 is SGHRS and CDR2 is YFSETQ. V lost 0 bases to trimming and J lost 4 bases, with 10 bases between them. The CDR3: CASSLGPGLTGELFF. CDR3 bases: TGCGCCAGCAGCTTGGGTCCAGGGCTCACCGGGGAGCTGTTTTTT.

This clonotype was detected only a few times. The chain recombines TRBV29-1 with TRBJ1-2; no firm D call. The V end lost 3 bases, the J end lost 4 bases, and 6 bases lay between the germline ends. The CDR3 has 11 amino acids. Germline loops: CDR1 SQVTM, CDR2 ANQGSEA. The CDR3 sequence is CSVDTSYGYTF. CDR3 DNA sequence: TGCAGCGTTGATACCAGCTATGGCTACACCTTC.

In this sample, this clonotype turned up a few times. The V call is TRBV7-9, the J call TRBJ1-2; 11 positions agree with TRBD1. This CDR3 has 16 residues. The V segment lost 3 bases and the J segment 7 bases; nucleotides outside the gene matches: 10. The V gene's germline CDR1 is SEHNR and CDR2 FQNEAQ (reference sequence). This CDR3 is CASSLDRGPAQGGYTF. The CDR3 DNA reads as TGTGCCAGCAGCTTGGACAGGGGGCCTGCCCAGGGTGGCTACACCTTC. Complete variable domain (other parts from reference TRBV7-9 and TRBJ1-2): DTGVSQNPRHKITKRGQNVTFRCDPISEHNRLYWYRQTLGQGPEFLTYFQNEAQLEKSRLLSDRFSAERPKGSFSTLEIQRTEQGDSAMYLCASSLDRGPAQGGYTFGSGTRLTVV.

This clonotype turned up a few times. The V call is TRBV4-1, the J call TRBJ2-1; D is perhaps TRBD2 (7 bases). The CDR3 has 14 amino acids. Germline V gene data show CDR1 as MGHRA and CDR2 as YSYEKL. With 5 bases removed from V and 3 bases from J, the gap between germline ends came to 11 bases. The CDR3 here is CASSKGGSYNEQFF. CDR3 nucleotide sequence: TGCGCCAGCAGCAAGGGGGGGAGCTACAATGAGCAGTTCTTC.

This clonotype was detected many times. The DNA for the CDR3 is TGTGCCAGTAGTTCTGGCTCCTACAATGAGCAGTTCTTC. It specifies CASSSGSYNEQFF. The rearrangement uses TRBV19 and TRBJ2-1; D is unresolved. Germline values: CDR1 LNHDA, CDR2 SQIVND (reference sequence). Trimming stripped 5 bases from V and 0 bases from J, with 5 bases between. The CDR3 is made up of 13 amino acids.

DNA of the CDR3: TGTGCCAGCAGGGTTGGGCTAGCGGGGGTAAATGAGCAGTTCTTC. Amino acids: CASRVGLAGVNEQFF. J is TRBJ2-1 and V is TRBV12-3 or TRBV12-4; 10 bases are shared with TRBD2. The ends lost 6 bases at V and 7 bases at J; junction bases unmatched: 9. The CDR3 spans 15 residues.